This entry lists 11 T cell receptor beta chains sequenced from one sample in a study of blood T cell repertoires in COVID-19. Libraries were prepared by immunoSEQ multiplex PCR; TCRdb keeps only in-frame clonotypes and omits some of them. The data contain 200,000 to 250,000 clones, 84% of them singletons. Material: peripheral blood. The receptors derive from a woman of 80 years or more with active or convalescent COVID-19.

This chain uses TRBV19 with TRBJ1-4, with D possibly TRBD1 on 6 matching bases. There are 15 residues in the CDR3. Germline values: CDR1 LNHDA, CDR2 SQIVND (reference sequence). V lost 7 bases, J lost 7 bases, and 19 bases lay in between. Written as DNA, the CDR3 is TGTGCCAGTACTTTGCAGGGGCCCCTCGGTGAAAAACTGTTTTTT. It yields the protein CASTLQGPLGEKLFF.

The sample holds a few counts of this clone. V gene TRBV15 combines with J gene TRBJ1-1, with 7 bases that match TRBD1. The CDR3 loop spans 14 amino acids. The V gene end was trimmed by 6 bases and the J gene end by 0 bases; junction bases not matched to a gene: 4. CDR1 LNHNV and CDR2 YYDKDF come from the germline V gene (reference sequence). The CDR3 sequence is CATSSQGLNTEAFF. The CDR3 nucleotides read TGTGCCACCAGTTCACAGGGGTTGAACACTGAAGCTTTCTTT.

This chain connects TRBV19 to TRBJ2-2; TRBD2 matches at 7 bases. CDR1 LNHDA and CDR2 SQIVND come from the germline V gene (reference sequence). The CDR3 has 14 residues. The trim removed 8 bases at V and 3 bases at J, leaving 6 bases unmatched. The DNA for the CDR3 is TGTGCCAGTTTTAGCGGGTTAGACACCGGGGAGCTGTTTTTT. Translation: CASFSGLDTGELFF.

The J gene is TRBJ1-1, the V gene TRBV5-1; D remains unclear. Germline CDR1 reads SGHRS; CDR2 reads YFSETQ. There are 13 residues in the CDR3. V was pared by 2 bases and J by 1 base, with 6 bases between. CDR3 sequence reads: CASSFQENTEAFF. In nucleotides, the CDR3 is TGCGCCAGCAGCTTTCAGGAGAACACTGAAGCTTTCTTT. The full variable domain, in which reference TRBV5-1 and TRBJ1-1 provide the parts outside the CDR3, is KAGVTQTPRYLIKTRGQQVTLSCSPISGHRSVSWYQQTPGQGLQFLFEYFSETQRNKGNFPGRFSGRQFSNSRSEMNVSTLELGDSALYLCASSFQENTEAFFGQGTRLTVV.

The CDR3 loop reads CASARGTGSYEQYF. The CDR3, as DNA: TGTGCTAGTGCCAGGGGGACTGGTTCCTACGAGCAGTACTTC. This chain links TRBV12-5 with TRBJ2-7; the D gene is possibly TRBD1 (7 bases). With 7 bases removed from V and 1 base from J, the gap between germline ends came to 14 bases. CDR3 length: 14 amino acids. From germline, CDR1 is LGHNT and CDR2 FRNRAP.

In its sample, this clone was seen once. In nucleotides, the CDR3 is TGCAGCGTTGAGAGGGTTGCGGGGTCCTACAATGAGCAGTTCTTC. Residues: CSVERVAGSYNEQFF. This chain connects TRBV29-1 to TRBJ2-1, with TRBD2 as a possible D gene (6 bases). This CDR3 contains 15 residues. Trimming cost V 3 bases and J 1 base, with 13 bases left between them. Germline V gene lookup returns CDR1 SQVTM and CDR2 ANQGSEA.

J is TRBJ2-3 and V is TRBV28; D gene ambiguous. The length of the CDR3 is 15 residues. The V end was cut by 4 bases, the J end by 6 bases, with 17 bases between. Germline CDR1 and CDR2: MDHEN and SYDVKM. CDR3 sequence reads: CASSSHTLYEDTQYF. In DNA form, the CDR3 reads TGTGCCAGCAGTTCCCATACCCTCTATGAGGATACGCAGTATTTT.

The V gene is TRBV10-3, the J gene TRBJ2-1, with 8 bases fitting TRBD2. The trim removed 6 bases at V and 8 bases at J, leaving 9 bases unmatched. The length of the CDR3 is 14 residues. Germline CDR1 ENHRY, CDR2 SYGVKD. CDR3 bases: TGTGCCATCAGAGAAACCGGGACTAGTGATGAGCAGTTCTTC. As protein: CAIRETGTSDEQFF.

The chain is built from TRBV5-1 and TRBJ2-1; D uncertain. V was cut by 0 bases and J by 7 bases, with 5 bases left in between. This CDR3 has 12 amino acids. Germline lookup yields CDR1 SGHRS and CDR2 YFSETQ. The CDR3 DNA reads TGCGCCAGCAGCTTGGCCTTTAATGAGCAGTTCTTC. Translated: CASSLAFNEQFF.

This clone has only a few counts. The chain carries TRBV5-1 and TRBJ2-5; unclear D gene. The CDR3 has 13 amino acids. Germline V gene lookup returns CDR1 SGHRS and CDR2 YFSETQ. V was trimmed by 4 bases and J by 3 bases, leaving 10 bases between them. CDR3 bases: TGCGCCAGCAGCCCCCTGGCCAAAGAGACCCAGTACTTC. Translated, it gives CASSPLAKETQYF.

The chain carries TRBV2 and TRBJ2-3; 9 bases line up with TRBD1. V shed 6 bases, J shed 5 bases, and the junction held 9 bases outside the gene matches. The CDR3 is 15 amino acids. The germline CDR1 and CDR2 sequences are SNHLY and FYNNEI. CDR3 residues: CASRVRTGDGDTQYF. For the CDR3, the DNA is TGTGCCAGCAGAGTGAGGACAGGGGACGGAGATACGCAGTATTTT.